A selection of T cell receptor beta chains follows, all from one sample in a study of control samples from healthy donors and cancer patients. Using immunoSEQ multiplex PCR, the repertoire was profiled, and TCRdb retains in-frame clones only, with some absent. The table includes 150,000 or so clones, approximately 90% detected once. Sequencing was performed on blood. The source of these receptors is a woman between 25 and 40 years old in good health. CDR3s include the opening cysteine and the closing phenylalanine or tryptophan. A D gene is named only where the DNA matches it firmly.

V	J	D	CDR3
TRBV5-4	TRBJ2-1	.	CASSLPGEKRLEQFF
TRBV7-8	TRBJ2-2	.	CASSLSRVGVGTGELFF
TRBV2	TRBJ1-1	.	CASSEQGAGLNTEAFF
TRBV7-9	TRBJ2-7	.	CASSLTGSSYEQYF
TRBV5-4	TRBJ2-1	TRBD1	CASSSDRERVNEQFF
TRBV19	TRBJ1-4	TRBD1	CASSIGTATNEKLFF
TRBV11-3	TRBJ1-6	TRBD1	CASSLRQGSPLHF
TRBV30	TRBJ1-2	TRBD1	CAESRDRSFYGYTF
TRBV3-1/TRBV3-2	TRBJ1-2	.	CASSRTSNYGYTF
TRBV11-2	TRBJ2-3	.	CASSLYGQHTDTQYF
TRBV19	TRBJ2-3	TRBD2	CASSPFPEGISGRADDTQYF
TRBV2	TRBJ1-2	TRBD1	CASRRDSYGYTF
TRBV30	TRBJ2-3	TRBD2	CAWSSPLGLADTQYF
TRBV15	TRBJ2-1	TRBD1	CATSRGTGDYNEQFF
TRBV7-3	TRBJ2-7	.	CASSLDDNYEQYF
TRBV5-5	TRBJ2-7	TRBD1	CASSIRTGGVSEQYF
TRBV7-2	TRBJ2-7	.	CASSLRYEQYF
TRBV4-2	TRBJ2-7	TRBD2	CASSQIGGGSYEQYF
TRBV4-3	TRBJ2-7	.	CASSQDRDLQSSYEQYF
TRBV9	TRBJ1-2	.	CASSVVEGGYTF
TRBV6-1	TRBJ1-4	.	CASSDYSFNEKLFF
TRBV9	TRBJ2-3	.	CASSLTGVTDTQYF
TRBV24-1	TRBJ2-1	TRBD2	CATSAVPSGIYNEQFF
TRBV27	TRBJ2-1	.	CASSLGRNEQFF
TRBV18	TRBJ2-6	.	CASSPQSSGANVLTF
TRBV5-4	TRBJ2-7	.	CASSLAGTTTHEQYF
TRBV5-4	TRBJ2-3	TRBD2	CASSQTSGRAHSTDTQYF
TRBV2	TRBJ2-5	.	CASRQRQQETQYF
TRBV5-1	TRBJ2-7	.	CASSLSSSYEQYF
TRBV7-3	TRBJ2-3	TRBD2	CASSLSPSGSTDTQYF
TRBV6-2/TRBV6-3	TRBJ2-2	.	CASSYVRGGELFF
TRBV5-1	TRBJ2-7	.	CASSFGGDEQYF
TRBV2	TRBJ2-7	.	CASGGAEQYF
TRBV5-8	TRBJ1-2	.	CASSLEGGSHYGYTF
TRBV27	TRBJ2-2	.	CASRSIKGLLNTGELFF
TRBV5-1	TRBJ1-2	TRBD1	CASSLGGQGAGYTF
TRBV24-1	TRBJ2-1	.	CATSGKGRTDEQFF